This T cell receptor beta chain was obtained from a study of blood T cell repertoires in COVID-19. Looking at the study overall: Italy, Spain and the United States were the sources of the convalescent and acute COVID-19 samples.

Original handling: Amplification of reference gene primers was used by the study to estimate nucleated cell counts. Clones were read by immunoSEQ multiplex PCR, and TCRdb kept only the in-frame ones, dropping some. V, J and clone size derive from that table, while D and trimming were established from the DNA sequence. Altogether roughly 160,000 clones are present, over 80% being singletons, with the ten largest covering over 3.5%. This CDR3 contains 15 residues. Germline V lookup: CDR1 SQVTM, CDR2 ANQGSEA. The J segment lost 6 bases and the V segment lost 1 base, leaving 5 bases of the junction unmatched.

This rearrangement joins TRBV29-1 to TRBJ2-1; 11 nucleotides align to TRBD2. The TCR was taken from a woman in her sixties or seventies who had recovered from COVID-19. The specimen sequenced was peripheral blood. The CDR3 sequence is CSVEGGSGGVNEQFF. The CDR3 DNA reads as TGCAGCGTTGAAGGAGGTAGCGGGGGGGTCAATGAGCAGTTCTTC.